One sample yielded the 8 T cell receptor beta chains listed below, sequenced in a study of blood T cell repertoires in COVID-19. The assay was immunoSEQ multiplex PCR, and TCRdb's table has in-frame clones only and misses some. This table holds 150,000 to 200,000 clones, around 85% found once. Specimen: peripheral blood. All receptors derive from a man aged 50-60 years who had recovered from COVID-19.

This clone has only one observation. The rearrangement uses TRBV14 and TRBJ2-6, with a weak D call TRBD2 (6 bases). This CDR3 comprises 19 residues. Germline CDR1 is SGHDN and CDR2 is FVKESK. V was trimmed by 2 bases and J by 0 bases, leaving 17 bases between them. CDR3 loop: CASSQRWDGGTSGANVLTF. CDR3 bases: TGTGCCAGCAGCCAAAGGTGGGATGGGGGGACCTCTGGGGCCAACGTCCTGACTTTC.

V and J are TRBV6-5 and TRBJ2-1; TRBD1 might be the D (5 bases). This CDR3 is 13 amino acids long. Germline V gene data show CDR1 as MNHEY and CDR2 as SVGAGI. Trimming took 8 bases from V and 4 from J, leaving 12 bases between them. The CDR3 sequence is CASRRGAYNEQFF. In DNA, the CDR3 is TGTGCCAGCCGTAGGGGCGCTTACAATGAGCAGTTCTTC.

J is TRBJ2-2 and V is TRBV7-9; 7 bases map to TRBD2. The junction had 12 bases not matched to a gene; V was cut back by 2 bases and J by 9 bases. This CDR3 spans 16 amino acids. Germline lookup yields CDR1 SEHNR and CDR2 FQNEAQ (reference sequence). CDR3 DNA: TGTGCCAGCAGCTTACCGGGGGGAGAAAGGAATAGGGAGCTGTTTTTT. Amino acid sequence: CASSLPGGERNRELFF.

V is TRBV28 and J is TRBJ2-7; TRBD2 matches at 10 bases. The CDR3 covers 17 residues. CDR1 is MDHEN, CDR2 SYDVKM, per germline. Losses at the gene ends were 7 bases for V and 5 bases for J; bases not matched to a gene: 17. The CDR3 nucleotides read TGTGCCAGCACTGTAGCGGGAGGTTCCCGTATAATCAACGAGCAGTACTTC. This translates into CASTVAGGSRIINEQYF.

The chain links TRBV27 to TRBJ1-2; TRBD1 aligns across 9 bases. The CDR3 consists of 14 residues. Germline trimming cut 5 bases from V and 4 bases from J; bases unmatched to any gene: 5. Germline V gene lookup returns CDR1 MNHEY and CDR2 SMNVEV (reference sequence). CDR3 bases: TGTGCCAGCAGTACAGGGGGCAGTACCTATGGCTACACCTTC. This gives the protein CASSTGGSTYGYTF.

V usage is TRBV19 and J usage is TRBJ1-1, with a tentative D call TRBD1 (6 bases). The CDR3 runs to 15 residues. Trimming took off 2 bases at V and 2 bases at J, with 12 bases between the two ends. Germline V gene data show CDR1 as LNHDA and CDR2 as SQIVND (reference sequence). The CDR3 nucleotides are TGTGCCAGTAGTATAAATGACAGGAGTAACACTGAAGCTTTCTTT. This codes for CASSINDRSNTEAFF.

The chain recombines TRBV7-6 with TRBJ2-1, with 8 bases matching TRBD2. Germline V gene lookup returns CDR1 SGHVS and CDR2 FNYEAQ. The ends lost 4 bases at V and 2 bases at J; junction bases unmatched: 4. The CDR3 loop spans 15 amino acids. The CDR3 spells CASSSSGSPYNEQFF. CDR3 in DNA: TGTGCCAGCAGCTCAAGCGGGAGCCCCTACAATGAGCAGTTCTTC.

The gene calls are TRBV30 and TRBJ1-2; tentative D call: TRBD1 (5 bases). V shed 0 bases and J shed 4 bases, with 9 bases lying between them. From germline, CDR1 is GTSNPN and CDR2 SVGIG (reference sequence). The CDR3 runs 13 residues. CDR3 DNA: TGTGCCTGGAGTGTAGGAGACAGCTATGGCTACACCTTC. It is translated as CAWSVGDSYGYTF.